One sample yielded the 2 T cell receptor beta chains listed below, sequenced in a study of OX40 agonist ivuxolimab in advanced cancers. Profiled with immunoSEQ multiplex PCR; TCRdb holds only in-frame clones, not every one. The sample has 100,000 to 120,000 clones, approximately 89% seen once. This specimen was CD4+ or CD8+ T cells sorted from blood, taken in a trial of the OX40 agonist ivuxolimab. These receptors were obtained from an adult with an advanced solid tumor such as melanoma, head and neck, liver or kidney cancer.

This chain joins TRBV13 and TRBJ2-7, with TRBD1 matching 9 bases. The CDR3 spans 15 residues. The germline V gene encodes CDR1 PRHDT and CDR2 FYEKMQ (reference sequence). The junction had 6 bases not matched to a gene; V was cut back by 4 bases and J by 2 bases. CDR3 sequence (DNA): TGTGCCAGCAGCTCACTCCGGACAGGGGCCTACGAGCAGTACTTC. It encodes CASSSLRTGAYEQYF.

V usage is TRBV5-1 and J usage is TRBJ1-1; D is uncertain. Trimming cost V 0 bases and J 1 base, with 13 bases left between them. The germline V gene encodes CDR1 SGHRS and CDR2 YFSETQ. CDR3 size: 16 residues. CDR3 region: CASSLDGLAANTEAFF. The DNA for the CDR3 is TGCGCCAGCAGCTTGGACGGGCTGGCAGCGAACACTGAAGCTTTCTTT.